The source of this T cell receptor (beta chain) is a study of T cell responses to AZD1222 COVID-19 vaccine. Study-wide results and limits: Clonal diversity was possibly underestimated; the donors were predominantly white British and more often female. Within unmutated variant regions lay the reported targets of nearly half of spike-specific TCRs. The repertoires were collected only after the peak T cell response.

Repertoires were generated with immunoSEQ multiplex PCR, while TCRdb's copy carries only in-frame clones and drops some. The data hold more than 95,000 clones, with around 92% observed a single time. With respect to this clone: Its antigen is still unknown.

The CDR3 loop spans 15 amino acids. V lost 3 bases, J lost 3 bases, and 12 bases lay in between. Germline CDR1 and CDR2: SEHNR and FQNEAQ (reference sequence). This clonotype was sampled from an adult in good health. The rearrangement links TRBV7-9 to TRBJ2-1; no clear D gene. The input for sequencing was peripheral blood, taken on day 0 of AZD1222 vaccination. The CDR3 reads CASSFWQASYNEQFF. In DNA, the CDR3 is TGTGCCAGCAGCTTCTGGCAGGCGAGCTACAATGAGCAGTTCTTC.